This T cell receptor (beta chain) was retrieved from a study of blood T cell repertoires in COVID-19. Looking at the study overall: Material from acute and convalescent COVID-19 was sourced from the United States, Italy and Spain. The cDNA or gDNA used as material had been derived from T cells, B-cell-depleted T cells, or PBMCs.

In the authors' methods: Researchers report that nucleated cell counts were estimated from reference gene primer amplification. Measured with immunoSEQ multiplex PCR; TCRdb has only the in-frame clones, and not every one. V, J and clone size were drawn from that table, and D and trimming were deduced from the DNA. The table shows under 100,000 clones, with approximately 88% occurring only once. This CDR3 is built from 16 residues. Germline CDR1 and CDR2: LGHNA and YSLEER. The V gene end was trimmed by 0 bases and the J gene end by 9 bases; junction bases not matched to a gene: 9. Seattle cases were enrolled at active infection and followed longitudinally.

This receptor was identified in a man aged 55 to 70 with COVID-19, enrolled during active disease. The chain combines TRBV4-3 with TRBJ2-1, with 9 bases that match TRBD2. Sequenced: peripheral blood. The DNA for the CDR3 is TGCGCCAGCAGCCAAGAAGGTAGCGGGAGAGGGGGTGAGCAGTTCTTC. It translates to CASSQEGSGRGGEQFF.